A selection of T cell receptor beta chains follows, all from one sample in a study of T-cell reconstitution after alpha-beta-depleted transplantation in children. TCRdb itself ran the PCR reads through MiXCR, one entry per CDR3 protein. Of 300,000 or so distinct CDR3 sequences listed, 9.9% are singletons. Source: PBMCs from the stem cell graft donor, taken from the stem cell graft. Receptor source: a human donor who donated a stem cell graft to a child with SCID. Each CDR3 is given with its conserved first and last residue. A D gene is named only where the DNA matches it firmly. A clone size is listed for some rows: how often the clone was seen (once, few, many), or a class if it is expanded.

>-|TRBV6-6|13|-|TRBJ2-7
CASSYEMPGEQYF
TGTGCCAGCAGTTATGAGATGCCAGGAGAGCAGTACTTC
>TRBD1|TRBV2|14|few|TRBJ2-2
CASSEWTGTGELFF
TGTGCCAGCAGTGAATGGACAGGGACCGGGGAGCTGTTTTTT
>TRBD1|TRBV3-1|15|-|TRBJ1-5
CASSQRQGVNQPQHF
TGTGCCAGCAGCCAACGGCAGGGGGTTAATCAGCCCCAGCATTTT
>-|TRBV6-1|13|few|TRBJ1-1
CASPGHPNTEAFF
TGTGCCAGCCCAGGACATCCGAACACTGAAGCTTTCTTT
>TRBD1|TRBV24-1|14|-|TRBJ2-3
CATSAGQETDTQYF
TGTGCCACCAGTGCGGGACAGGAAACAGATACGCAGTATTTT
>TRBD2|TRBV3-1|15|-|TRBJ2-1
CASSPPSGGAYEQFF
TGTGCCAGCAGCCCTCCGAGCGGGGGGGCCTATGAGCAGTTCTTC
>TRBD2|TRBV10-3|16|-|TRBJ2-5
CAISESGLAGKDTQYF
TGTGCCATCAGTGAGTCGGGCCTAGCGGGGAAAGACACCCAGTACTTC
>-|TRBV20-1|14|-|TRBJ2-7
CSAKSGTDIYEQYF
TGCAGTGCTAAGAGCGGGACAGACATATACGAGCAGTACTTC
>-|TRBV9|14|-|TRBJ2-5
CASSAHLDLETQYF
TGTGCCAGCAGCGCCCATTTGGATCTGGAGACCCAGTACTTC
>-|TRBV10-2|14|many|TRBJ2-7
CASAQGTRVHEQYF
TGCGCCAGCGCACAGGGGACTAGAGTCCACGAGCAGTACTTC
>-|TRBV29-1|12|-|TRBJ2-1
CSVDATAREQFF
TGCAGCGTTGACGCGACTGCGCGTGAGCAGTTCTTC
>-|TRBV2|15|many|TRBJ2-1
CASSELGGLGNEQFF
TGTGCCAGCAGTGAGTTGGGGGGGCTAGGCAATGAGCAGTTCTTC
>TRBD1|TRBV3-1|15|few|TRBJ2-2
CASSQHPTGSGELFF
TGTGCCAGCAGCCAACACCCGACAGGGTCCGGGGAGCTGTTTTTT
>TRBD1|TRBV6-1|15|many|TRBJ1-5
CASSEADRGLQPQHF
TGTGCCAGCAGTGAAGCGGACAGGGGGCTTCAGCCCCAGCATTTT
>-|TRBV7-2|12|-|TRBJ2-7
CASSPGWTEQYF
TGTGCCAGCAGCCCAGGTTGGACCGAGCAGTACTTC
>-|TRBV7-3|18|-|TRBJ2-2
CASSLPTAGAPGGGELFF
TGTGCCAGCAGCTTACCCACAGCGGGGGCCCCAGGGGGCGGGGAGCTGTTTTTT
>TRBD2|TRBV12-3/TRBV12-4|14|many|TRBJ2-7
CASSLGTSGYEQYF
TGTGCCAGCAGTTTAGGGACTAGCGGCTACGAGCAGTACTTC
>-|TRBV4-2|16|many|TRBJ2-7
CASSQDGTGLDYEQYF
TGTGCCAGCAGCCAAGATGGAACAGGTTTGGACTACGAGCAGTACTTC
>-|TRBV9|17|-|TRBJ2-3
CASSVGPGQDSTDTQYF
TGTGCCAGCAGCGTAGGCCCCGGCCAGGACAGCACAGATACGCAGTATTTT
>TRBD2|TRBV15|17|-|TRBJ2-1
CATSRDQTSGKDNEQFF
TGTGCCACCAGCAGAGACCAGACTAGCGGGAAAGACAATGAGCAGTTCTTC
>TRBD2|TRBV5-6|15|few|TRBJ2-1
CASSLVAGVGHEQFF
TGTGCCAGCAGCTTGGTAGCGGGGGTTGGGCATGAGCAGTTCTTC
>TRBD1|TRBV2|20|-|TRBJ2-1
CACSLPSTLTGGAMLDEQFF
TGTGCCTGCAGTTTGCCCTCCACCCTAACAGGGGGCGCGATGTTGGATGAGCAGTTCTTC
>-|TRBV29-1|12|many|TRBJ1-2
CSVRTAIYGYTF
TGCAGCGTTAGGACAGCCATCTATGGCTACACCTTC